The TCR beta chain under discussion was sequenced for a study of blood T cell repertoires in COVID-19. For the study at large: Specimens from acute and convalescent COVID-19 originated in the United States, Italy and Spain. The cDNA or gDNA used as material had been derived from T cells, B-cell-depleted T cells, or PBMCs.

The data were produced by immunoSEQ multiplex PCR, yet TCRdb's version contains in-frame clones alone and is incomplete. Among around 200,000 clones listed, 88% were seen once. The CDR3 length is 17 residues. CDR1 SGHRS and CDR2 YFSETQ come from the germline V gene. J gave up 2 bases and V 0 bases, and 4 bases lay outside the gene matches. The chain couples TRBV5-1 to TRBJ2-2; 10 bases fit TRBD2. This TCR was recovered from a man younger than 30 with active or convalescent COVID-19. Sequencing input: peripheral blood. The CDR3 DNA sequence: TGCGCCAGCAGCTTGGGGCTAGCGGGAGCAAACACCGGGGAGCTGTTTTTT. Its protein product is CASSLGLAGANTGELFF.